A selection of T cell receptor beta chains follows, all from one sample in a study of CD8+CD57+ T cells in acquired aplastic anemia. MiXCR, run by TCRdb on the reads, gives a single entry per CDR3 protein. The sample has a few hundred thousand distinct CDR3 sequences, over 25% seen once. Material for sequencing was sorted CD4+, CD8+, or CD8+CD57+ T cells (not recorded which) from PBMCs. The receptors stem from a human donor with aplastic anemia. The CDR3 runs from the conserved cysteine through the conserved F or W. Fields, in order: CDR3 length, V gene, clone size, D gene, J gene, CDR3 protein, CDR3 DNA. A D gene is named only where the DNA matches it firmly. The size entry is marked missing in some rows and otherwise reads once, few, many or a size class.

cdr3_length: 13; v_call: TRBV20-1; clone_size: -; d_call: -; j_call: TRBJ2-7; cdr3_aa: CSARGTYHYEQYF; cdr3_nt: TGCAGTGCAAGGGGGACCTACCACTACGAGCAGTACTTC
cdr3_length: 15; v_call: TRBV20-1; clone_size: many; d_call: TRBD1; j_call: TRBJ1-2; cdr3_aa: CSALREGQGPYGYTF; cdr3_nt: TGCAGTGCCCTACGGGAGGGACAGGGACCCTATGGCTACACCTTC
cdr3_length: 13; v_call: TRBV6-5; clone_size: -; d_call: -; j_call: TRBJ2-1; cdr3_aa: CASSYSPGIEQFF; cdr3_nt: TGTGCCAGCAGTTACTCACCTGGCATTGAGCAGTTCTTC
cdr3_length: 13; v_call: TRBV10-3; clone_size: -; d_call: -; j_call: TRBJ1-1; cdr3_aa: CASSYSGPTEAFF; cdr3_nt: TGTGCCAGCAGTTACTCGGGGCCCACTGAAGCTTTCTTT
cdr3_length: 14; v_call: TRBV2; clone_size: many; d_call: -; j_call: TRBJ2-7; cdr3_aa: CASTPGTFSYEQYF; cdr3_nt: TGTGCCAGCACCCCCGGGACTTTCTCCTACGAGCAGTACTTC
cdr3_length: 15; v_call: TRBV4-3; clone_size: -; d_call: TRBD2; j_call: TRBJ2-7; cdr3_aa: CAGSQGGGGTYEQYF; cdr3_nt: TGCGCCGGCAGCCAAGGAGGCGGGGGAACCTACGAGCAGTACTTC
cdr3_length: 11; v_call: TRBV20-1; clone_size: many; d_call: -; j_call: TRBJ2-5; cdr3_aa: CSATYLETQYF; cdr3_nt: TGCAGTGCTACGTACCTGGAGACCCAGTACTTC
cdr3_length: 14; v_call: TRBV7-9; clone_size: -; d_call: TRBD1; j_call: TRBJ1-1; cdr3_aa: CASSVGQSTAEAFF; cdr3_nt: TGTGCCAGCAGCGTGGGACAGAGTACCGCTGAAGCTTTCTTT
cdr3_length: 15; v_call: TRBV28; clone_size: -; d_call: TRBD1; j_call: TRBJ1-5; cdr3_aa: CASSFSGTGNQPQHF; cdr3_nt: TGTGCCAGCAGTTTCTCCGGGACAGGTAATCAGCCCCAGCATTTT
cdr3_length: 14; v_call: TRBV25-1; clone_size: many; d_call: TRBD1; j_call: TRBJ2-4; cdr3_aa: CASSVTGAKNIQYF; cdr3_nt: TGTGCCAGCAGTGTGACAGGGGCCAAAAACATTCAGTACTTC
cdr3_length: 12; v_call: TRBV9; clone_size: many; d_call: -; j_call: TRBJ1-6; cdr3_aa: CASSPRDSPLHF; cdr3_nt: TGTGCCAGCAGCCCTAGGGATTCACCCCTCCACTTT
cdr3_length: 13; v_call: TRBV20-1; clone_size: -; d_call: -; j_call: TRBJ2-3; cdr3_aa: CSARKEYTDTQYF; cdr3_nt: TGCAGTGCTAGAAAGGAATACACAGATACGCAGTATTTT
cdr3_length: 14; v_call: TRBV29-1; clone_size: -; d_call: TRBD1; j_call: TRBJ1-2; cdr3_aa: CSGRDSSNNYGYTF; cdr3_nt: TGCAGCGGTCGGGACAGCTCAAATAACTATGGCTACACCTTC
cdr3_length: 15; v_call: TRBV10-3; clone_size: -; d_call: -; j_call: TRBJ2-7; cdr3_aa: CAISGGGSYPYEQYF; cdr3_nt: TGTGCCATCAGTGGGGGCGGGTCATACCCCTACGAGCAGTACTTC
cdr3_length: 12; v_call: TRBV2; clone_size: many; d_call: -; j_call: TRBJ1-3; cdr3_aa: CASLSQGNTIYF; cdr3_nt: TGTGCCAGCCTTTCCCAGGGAAACACCATATATTTT
cdr3_length: 14; v_call: TRBV20-1; clone_size: few; d_call: -; j_call: TRBJ2-3; cdr3_aa: CSARNGFRTDTQYF; cdr3_nt: TGCAGTGCTAGAAACGGCTTCCGCACAGATACGCAGTATTTT
cdr3_length: 11; v_call: TRBV19; clone_size: many; d_call: -; j_call: TRBJ2-3; cdr3_aa: CASSITDTQYF; cdr3_nt: TGTGCCAGTAGTATCACAGATACGCAGTATTTT
cdr3_length: 16; v_call: TRBV7-2; clone_size: -; d_call: -; j_call: TRBJ2-7; cdr3_aa: CAWTIKLGQGSYEQYF; cdr3_nt: TGTGCCTGGACTATTAAATTGGGCCAAGGGTCCTACGAGCAGTACTTC
cdr3_length: 11; v_call: TRBV30; clone_size: -; d_call: TRBD2; j_call: TRBJ2-7; cdr3_aa: CAWTAGEEQYF; cdr3_nt: TGTGCCTGGACCGCGGGAGAGGAGCAGTACTTC
cdr3_length: 16; v_call: TRBV9; clone_size: -; d_call: -; j_call: TRBJ1-3; cdr3_aa: CASSVDSPNRGNTIYF; cdr3_nt: TGTGCCAGCAGCGTAGATAGTCCGAACCGGGGAAACACCATATATTTT
cdr3_length: 13; v_call: TRBV20-1; clone_size: few; d_call: -; j_call: TRBJ1-1; cdr3_aa: CSAGGHLNTEAFF; cdr3_nt: TGCAGTGCTGGGGGACACTTGAACACTGAAGCTTTCTTT
cdr3_length: 15; v_call: TRBV7-2; clone_size: few; d_call: TRBD2; j_call: TRBJ2-2; cdr3_aa: CASSRESGGAGELFF; cdr3_nt: TGTGCCAGCAGCAGAGAGAGCGGGGGGGCCGGGGAGCTGTTTTTT
cdr3_length: 14; v_call: TRBV2; clone_size: many; d_call: -; j_call: TRBJ1-6; cdr3_aa: CASSDRFGNSPLHF; cdr3_nt: TGTGCCAGCAGTGATAGGTTCGGTAATTCACCCCTCCACTTT
cdr3_length: 16; v_call: TRBV5-4; clone_size: -; d_call: -; j_call: TRBJ2-3; cdr3_aa: CASSLSQGLSTDTQYF; cdr3_nt: TGTGCCAGCAGCTTGAGTCAGGGACTGAGCACAGATACGCAGTATTTT
cdr3_length: 11; v_call: TRBV29-1; clone_size: many; d_call: -; j_call: TRBJ2-3; cdr3_aa: CSVLSTDTQYF; cdr3_nt: TGCAGCGTTCTTTCTACAGATACGCAGTATTTT
cdr3_length: 15; v_call: TRBV7-9; clone_size: -; d_call: -; j_call: TRBJ1-1; cdr3_aa: CASSLRPGGNTEAFF; cdr3_nt: TGTGCCAGCAGCTTAAGGCCGGGCGGGAACACTGAAGCTTTCTTT
cdr3_length: 15; v_call: TRBV12-3/TRBV12-4; clone_size: -; d_call: -; j_call: TRBJ1-3; cdr3_aa: CASSRTEGYGNTIYF; cdr3_nt: TGTGCCAGCAGCCGCACAGAGGGCTACGGAAACACCATATATTTT
cdr3_length: 12; v_call: TRBV3-1; clone_size: few; d_call: -; j_call: TRBJ2-7; cdr3_aa: CASSSRPYEQYF; cdr3_nt: TGTGCCAGCAGCTCCCGACCCTACGAGCAGTACTTC
cdr3_length: 13; v_call: TRBV28; clone_size: -; d_call: -; j_call: TRBJ2-2; cdr3_aa: CASFNRATGELFF; cdr3_nt: TGTGCCAGCTTCAACAGGGCAACCGGGGAGCTGTTTTTT
cdr3_length: 13; v_call: TRBV20-1; clone_size: many; d_call: TRBD1; j_call: TRBJ1-2; cdr3_aa: CSAARTGTGGYTF; cdr3_nt: TGCAGTGCTGCCCGGACAGGGACGGGAGGCTACACCTTC
cdr3_length: 13; v_call: TRBV10-1; clone_size: -; d_call: -; j_call: TRBJ1-3; cdr3_aa: CASSEGQEDTIYF; cdr3_nt: TGCGCCAGCAGTGAGGGACAAGAGGACACCATATATTTT
cdr3_length: 13; v_call: TRBV2; clone_size: many; d_call: TRBD2; j_call: TRBJ2-7; cdr3_aa: CATRLAGVDEQYF; cdr3_nt: TGTGCCACCAGACTAGCGGGAGTTGACGAGCAGTACTTC
cdr3_length: 17; v_call: TRBV6-1; clone_size: -; d_call: -; j_call: TRBJ1-2; cdr3_aa: CASTTRDGVQIGYGYTF; cdr3_nt: TGTGCCAGCACTACCCGGGACGGGGTGCAGATCGGCTATGGCTACACCTTC
cdr3_length: 15; v_call: TRBV10-1; clone_size: -; d_call: -; j_call: TRBJ2-3; cdr3_aa: CASSEGGAGTDTQYF; cdr3_nt: TGCGCCAGCAGTGAGGGCGGAGCGGGCACAGATACGCAGTATTTT
cdr3_length: 14; v_call: TRBV12-3/TRBV12-4; clone_size: -; d_call: -; j_call: TRBJ2-1; cdr3_aa: CASSSPRGDNEQFF; cdr3_nt: TGTGCCAGCAGCTCGCCGAGGGGAGACAATGAGCAGTTCTTC
cdr3_length: 18; v_call: TRBV9; clone_size: -; d_call: TRBD2; j_call: TRBJ2-2; cdr3_aa: CASSVDKRGGLDTGELFF; cdr3_nt: TGTGCCAGCAGCGTAGATAAGCGGGGGGGCCTCGACACCGGGGAGCTGTTTTTT
cdr3_length: 14; v_call: TRBV12-3/TRBV12-4; clone_size: many; d_call: -; j_call: TRBJ2-7; cdr3_aa: CASTRTMGAYEQYF; cdr3_nt: TGTGCCAGCACTCGTACCATGGGGGCCTACGAGCAGTACTTC
cdr3_length: 16; v_call: TRBV5-6; clone_size: -; d_call: TRBD2; j_call: TRBJ2-5; cdr3_aa: CASSLWRLAGGETQYF; cdr3_nt: TGTGCCAGCAGCTTGTGGCGGCTAGCGGGGGGAGAGACCCAGTACTTC
cdr3_length: 12; v_call: TRBV2; clone_size: -; d_call: -; j_call: TRBJ1-1; cdr3_aa: CASRNIGTEAFF; cdr3_nt: TGTGCCAGCAGGAATATTGGGACTGAAGCTTTCTTT
cdr3_length: 14; v_call: TRBV19; clone_size: few; d_call: -; j_call: TRBJ2-5; cdr3_aa: CASSINGRQETQYF; cdr3_nt: TGTGCCAGTAGTATTAACGGAAGACAAGAGACCCAGTACTTC
cdr3_length: 13; v_call: TRBV11-2; clone_size: -; d_call: -; j_call: TRBJ1-1; cdr3_aa: CASSQPAWSEAFF; cdr3_nt: TGTGCCAGCAGTCAACCCGCCTGGTCTGAAGCTTTCTTT
cdr3_length: 11; v_call: TRBV29-1; clone_size: many; d_call: -; j_call: TRBJ2-5; cdr3_aa: CSVDFAETQYF; cdr3_nt: TGCAGCGTTGATTTCGCAGAGACCCAGTACTTC
cdr3_length: 15; v_call: TRBV6-5; clone_size: few; d_call: -; j_call: TRBJ2-7; cdr3_aa: CASSYSRDKTYEQYF; cdr3_nt: TGTGCCAGCAGTTACTCCCGGGACAAGACCTACGAGCAGTACTTC
cdr3_length: 19; v_call: TRBV24-1; clone_size: -; d_call: TRBD1; j_call: TRBJ1-2; cdr3_aa: CATSDSDGGQGAQIYGYTF; cdr3_nt: TGTGCCACCAGTGATTCCGACGGGGGACAGGGGGCGCAGATCTATGGCTACACCTTC
cdr3_length: 13; v_call: TRBV6-1; clone_size: many; d_call: TRBD1; j_call: TRBJ1-6; cdr3_aa: CASEGQENSPLHF; cdr3_nt: TGTGCCAGCGAGGGACAGGAAAATTCACCCCTCCACTTT
cdr3_length: 12; v_call: TRBV20-1; clone_size: many; d_call: -; j_call: TRBJ2-7; cdr3_aa: CSARFVGYEQYF; cdr3_nt: TGCAGTGCTAGGTTCGTGGGTTACGAGCAGTACTTC
cdr3_length: 18; v_call: TRBV24-1; clone_size: few; d_call: TRBD2; j_call: TRBJ2-2; cdr3_aa: CATSETGTSGSRTGELFF; cdr3_nt: TGTGCCACCAGTGAAACCGGGACTAGCGGGAGTAGGACCGGGGAGCTGTTTTTT